This T cell receptor beta chain was sequenced during a study of blood T cell repertoires in COVID-19. Per the authors' pipeline: Amplification of reference gene primers was used by the study to estimate nucleated cell counts. Here immunoSEQ multiplex PCR was the method, and the copy in TCRdb shows in-frame clones only, minus some. V, J and clone size are taken as reported in that table, and D and trimming were inferred from the DNA itself. Of some 35,000 clones in the sample, roughly 85% were seen once. V was pared by 5 bases and J by 6 bases, with 14 bases between. The germline gives CDR1 SGHTA, CDR2 FQGNSA. The CDR3 is 13 residues long.

The chain recombines TRBV7-2 with TRBJ2-7; unclear D gene. This TCR was recovered from a man aged 45 to 65 with acute or convalescent COVID-19. Sequencing was carried out using peripheral blood. The CDR3, as DNA: TGTGCCAGCAGCATCCCCTACCCAGGCGAGCAGTACTTC. Protein product: CASSIPYPGEQYF.